This paragraph covers one T cell receptor (beta chain) sequence. What it binds is unknown. The data are from a study of cytomegalovirus exposure and HLA in healthy donors. The CDR3 runs to 15 residues. J lost 14 bases, V lost 0 bases, and 15 bases had no gene match. CDR1 GTSNPN and CDR2 SVGIG come from the germline V gene (reference sequence). Findings and caveats of the study: CMV serostatus was the sole immune exposure information available. Specificity of a few CMV-associated chains for CMV antigens was verified in vitro. Excluded: some indistinguishable V segments such as TRBV6-2 and TRBV6-3. The authors later linked a missense DCLRE1C variant to TCR beta V- and J-gene trimming.

Amplification used 60 Vbeta primers and 13 Jbeta primers. Here immunoSEQ multiplex PCR was the method, and the copy in TCRdb shows in-frame clones only, minus some. The data show 150,000 to 200,000 clones, about 65% seen once. The sample comprised PBMCs. The source of this sequence is a man in his forties in good health and CMV-seropositive. The chain has TRBV30 and TRBJ2-3; 9 nucleotides match TRBD2. The DNA of the CDR3 is TGTGCCTGGAGTGTCCTAGCGGGGTCTCAAGGGGGTCGGTATTTT. Translating gives CAWSVLAGSQGGRYF.